This paragraph covers one TCR beta chain sequence. Measured with immunoSEQ multiplex PCR; TCRdb has only the in-frame clones, and not every one. The data contain under 150,000 clones, about 90% of them seen just once; the ten biggest clones take up less than 1.5%. This sample was included in a study of T cells after somatic rescue of genetic block. Trimming at V came to 4 bases and at J to 2 bases, leaving 7 bases not matched to a gene. CDR1 and CDR2 from the germline V gene are SGHTA and FQGNSA. The CDR3 covers 18 residues. The sequence was obtained from a young woman. The rearrangement joins TRBV7-2 to TRBJ2-5; 16 bases fit TRBD2. The sequenced material came from peripheral blood mononuclear cells (PBMCs). In DNA, the CDR3 is TGTGCCAGCAGCTCAACTGGGACTAGCGGGGGGGGACAAGAGACCCAGTACTTC. It is translated as CASSSTGTSGGGQETQYF.